The 28 T cell receptor beta chains given below trace back to one sample, sequenced in a study of cytomegalovirus exposure and HLA in healthy donors. Both 60 Vbeta primers and 13 Jbeta primers went into the PCR. The table came from immunoSEQ multiplex PCR; TCRdb's copy has only in-frame clones and leaves some out. The sample yields 150,000 to 200,000 clones, over 60% seen once. Sequencing was performed on PBMCs. These receptors were collected from a young man in good health and CMV-seronegative.

This chain uses TRBV5-6 with TRBJ2-7; 10 bases fit TRBD2. The germline V gene has CDR1 SGHDT and CDR2 YYEEEE. The CDR3 consists of 17 residues. V lost 1 base and J lost 7; bases outside the gene matches: 14. The CDR3: CASSLTWASGGGGEQYF. In DNA, the CDR3 is TGTGCCAGCAGCTTGACCTGGGCTAGCGGGGGCGGTGGGGAGCAGTACTTC.

This chain connects TRBV2 to TRBJ2-7; 11 bases line up with TRBD2. V lost 10 bases to trimming and J lost 3 bases; unmatched junction nucleotides: 2. The CDR3 extends over 12 amino acids. Germline CDR1 SNHLY, CDR2 FYNNEI. This CDR3 is CATTSGSYEQYF. In nucleotides, the CDR3 is TGTGCCACAACTAGCGGGAGCTACGAGCAGTACTTC.

V usage is TRBV5-1 and J usage is TRBJ2-1, with D possibly being TRBD2 (6 bases). CDR1 and CDR2 (germline): SGHRS, YFSETQ. The CDR3 is 15 amino acids. The V and J ends lost 1 base and 4 bases respectively, with 12 bases between them. Here the CDR3 DNA reads TGCGCCAGCAGCTTGCTTCGGGGGATTTACAATGAGCAGTTCTTC. Its protein product is CASSLLRGIYNEQFF.

The gene calls are TRBV6-5 and TRBJ2-3; 8 bases match TRBD2. The CDR3 is made up of 15 amino acids. Germline CDR1 MNHEY, CDR2 SVGAGI. V was pared by 2 bases and J by 2 bases, with 3 bases of the junction left unmatched. CDR3 amino acids: CASSYQRGTTDTQYF. The CDR3 DNA is TGTGCCAGCAGTTACCAGCGGGGGACCACAGATACGCAGTATTTT.

This rearrangement joins TRBV5-1 to TRBJ1-3, with 9 bases aligning to TRBD1. The CDR3 runs 16 residues. Germline V gene lookup returns CDR1 SGHRS and CDR2 YFSETQ. After removal of 6 bases from V and 3 bases from J, the junction contained 10 bases not matched to a gene. This chain's CDR3 is CASTPTTGGGGNTIYF. In DNA form, the CDR3 reads TGCGCCAGCACCCCTACGACAGGGGGTGGTGGAAACACCATATATTTT. The whole variable domain, remainder taken from reference TRBV5-1 and TRBJ1-3, is KAGVTQTPRYLIKTRGQQVTLSCSPISGHRSVSWYQQTPGQGLQFLFEYFSETQRNKGNFPGRFSGRQFSNSRSEMNVSTLELGDSALYLCASTPTTGGGGNTIYFGEGSWLTVV.

For this clone: The junction does not match germline at one end; this may be a read error. DNA for the CDR3: TGTGCCATCAGTCGAGCGGGGGCCTACGAGCAGTACTTC. Its protein is CAISRAGAYEQYF. The chain is built from TRBV28 and TRBJ2-7, with 8 positions matching TRBD2. Germline V gene data show CDR1 as MDHEN and CDR2 as SYDVKM. The CDR3 has 13 amino acids.

V is TRBV30 and J is TRBJ2-7, with D possibly TRBD1 on 6 matching bases. CDR3 length equals 13 residues. Trimming removed 4 bases from V and 3 bases from J, with 13 bases in between. Germline V gene data show CDR1 as GTSNPN and CDR2 as SVGIG (reference sequence). The CDR3 here is CAWKKDSNYEQYF. CDR3 coding DNA: TGTGCCTGGAAAAAGGACAGCAACTACGAGCAGTACTTC.

This sequence joins TRBV5-1 and TRBJ2-7, with D possibly matching TRBD2 (6 bases). The CDR3 has 15 residues. V dropped 4 bases and J dropped 7 bases, with 21 bases sitting between them. In germline, CDR1 is SGHRS, CDR2 YFSETQ. The CDR3: CASSVKSPGLKEQYF. CDR3 sequence (DNA): TGCGCCAGCAGCGTGAAATCACCGGGACTTAAAGAGCAGTACTTC.

This clone was seen only a few times. J is TRBJ1-3 and V is TRBV30; 12 bases are shared with TRBD1. The CDR3 is 15 residues long. The V segment lost 4 bases and the J segment 6 bases; nucleotides outside the gene matches: 7. Germline V gives CDR1 GTSNPN, CDR2 SVGIG (reference sequence). The CDR3 protein is CAWTRDRGLVNTIYF. The DNA for the CDR3 is TGTGCCTGGACCCGGGACAGGGGGCTTGTAAACACCATATATTTT.

The rearrangement joins TRBV7-9 to TRBJ2-3; TRBD2 aligns across 7 bases. Germline V gene lookup returns CDR1 SEHNR and CDR2 FQNEAQ (reference sequence). The CDR3 has 15 amino acids. With V trimmed by 5 bases and J by 4 bases, 9 bases remained unmatched. Written as DNA, the CDR3 is TGTGCCAGCAGCCGCGGGGGAATCGGCGCAGATACGCAGTATTTT. This codes for CASSRGGIGADTQYF.

J is TRBJ2-3 and V is TRBV7-6, with a tentative D call TRBD2 (5 bases). CDR3 size: 14 residues. Per the germline V gene, CDR1 is SGHVS and CDR2 is FNYEAQ. Between the trimmed V and J ends, which lost 6 bases and 1 base, there was a span of 11 bases. CDR3 bases: TGTGCCAGCAGTCCCTACGGGGGCACAGATACGCAGTATTTT. Its protein is CASSPYGGTDTQYF.

J is TRBJ2-5 and V is TRBV7-2; the D is unclear. Germline CDR1 and CDR2: SGHTA and FQGNSA. This CDR3 has 14 residues. The V end lost 0 bases, the J end lost 1 base, and 6 bases lay between the germline ends. The CDR3 protein is CASSLAARQETQYF. Written as DNA, the CDR3 is TGTGCCAGCAGCTTAGCGGCCCGCCAAGAGACCCAGTACTTC.

The V gene is TRBV29-1, the J gene TRBJ1-2; 8 nucleotides align to TRBD1. Germline lookup yields CDR1 SQVTM and CDR2 ANQGSEA. The CDR3 is made up of 12 amino acids. The CDR3 loop is CSTTGQDYGYTF. The DNA for the CDR3 is TGCAGTACTACGGGACAGGACTATGGCTACACCTTC.

The chain combines TRBV11-2 with TRBJ2-1; 7 bases are shared with TRBD2. V lost 1 base to trimming and J lost 6 bases; unmatched junction nucleotides: 15. The CDR3 totals 18 residues. Germline loops: CDR1 SGHAT, CDR2 FQNNGV. The CDR3 DNA follows: TGTGCCAGCAGCTTAGGGGGAATGTGGGGGGGTGTAGGCAATGAGCAGTTCTTC. Its protein is CASSLGGMWGGVGNEQFF.

This chain joins TRBV9 and TRBJ2-1; 7 bases are a match to TRBD2. CDR3 length equals 16 residues. V was clipped by 3 bases and J by 5 bases; unmatched bases: 11. Germline CDR1 is SGDLS and CDR2 is YYNGEE. Written as DNA, the CDR3 is TGTGCCAGCAGCGCGCCTTTTGGACGGGGGGACAATGAGCAGTTCTTC. It encodes CASSAPFGRGDNEQFF.

The V call is TRBV27, the J call TRBJ2-5; 9 positions agree with TRBD2. Losses at the gene ends were 6 bases for V and 4 bases for J; bases not matched to a gene: 6. This CDR3 contains 14 residues. CDR1 and CDR2 from the germline V gene are MNHEY and SMNVEV (reference sequence). The CDR3 region is CASRILAGVETQYF. The CDR3 region has the DNA TGTGCCAGCAGAATCTTAGCGGGAGTAGAGACCCAGTACTTC.

The chain employs TRBV6-1 and TRBJ2-1; TRBD2 matches at 14 bases. The V gene's germline CDR1 is MNHNS and CDR2 SASEGT. V lost 4 bases to trimming and J lost 3 bases; unmatched junction nucleotides: 5. The CDR3 has 17 residues. The CDR3, as DNA: TGTGCCAGCAGTGTAGGACTAGCGGGAGGTTACTACAATGAGCAGTTCTTC. Its protein is CASSVGLAGGYYNEQFF.

This clone was counted once. J is TRBJ2-7 and V is TRBV6-5; 7 bases are a match to TRBD2. This CDR3 spans 15 amino acids. J was trimmed by 3 bases and V by 6 bases; bases with no gene match: 11. Germline assignment: CDR1 MNHEY and CDR2 SVGAGI. The DNA for the CDR3 is TGTGCCAGCAGACTTGGATCTAGCGGAAACTACGAGCAGTACTTC. Translation: CASRLGSSGNYEQYF.

The rearrangement uses TRBV6-6 and TRBJ1-2, with a weak D call TRBD1 (6 bases). The CDR3 has 14 amino acids. The germline V and J ends were trimmed by 5 bases and 3 bases, with 13 bases remaining between them. CDR1 MNHNY and CDR2 SVGAGI come from the germline V gene (reference sequence). CDR3 DNA sequence: TGTGCCAGCAGTCGAACAGGGTCCGACTATGGCTACACCTTC. This codes for CASSRTGSDYGYTF.

This clone appeared once. The chain uses TRBV28 and TRBJ1-2; D is uncertain. The CDR3 totals 13 residues. Looked up from germline, CDR1 is MDHEN and CDR2 is SYDVKM. Trimming stripped 5 bases from V and 8 bases from J, with 15 bases between. This chain's CDR3 is CASSLDGGTGYTF. CDR3 bases: TGTGCCAGCAGTCTAGACGGCGGCACGGGCTACACCTTC.

The table lists this clone with a few counts. This chain uses TRBV28 with TRBJ2-7, with 8 bases matching TRBD1. There are 16 residues in the CDR3. The germline gives CDR1 MDHEN, CDR2 SYDVKM. Trimming took 3 bases from V and 3 from J; bases not matched to a gene: 10. CDR3 in amino acids: CASSFASGTGVYEQYF. DNA for the CDR3: TGTGCCAGCAGTTTCGCCTCCGGGACAGGAGTCTACGAGCAGTACTTC.

Of note for this clone: At the DNA level, this CDR3 is encoded by other sequences in the same sample as well. This sequence joins TRBV27 and TRBJ2-3, with D tentatively TRBD1 (5 bases). This CDR3 has 13 amino acids. Germline V gene data show CDR1 as MNHEY and CDR2 as SMNVEV (reference sequence). Trimming pared 2 bases from V and 4 bases from J, leaving 7 bases between. CDR3: CASSLLGADTQYF. The DNA for the CDR3 is TGTGCCAGCAGTTTACTAGGGGCAGATACGCAGTATTTT.

This clone was counted between two and nine times. V gene TRBV5-1 combines with J gene TRBJ1-2; D might be TRBD1 (5 bases). Trimming took off 1 base at V and 4 bases at J, with 8 bases between the two ends. CDR3 length: 13 amino acids. Germline V CDR1 and CDR2: SGHRS, YFSETQ. The CDR3 DNA sequence: TGCGCCAGCAGCTTGCGCGGGGGCTATGGCTACACCTTC. Translation: CASSLRGGYGYTF. The whole variable domain, filled in from reference TRBV5-1 and TRBJ1-2, reads KAGVTQTPRYLIKTRGQQVTLSCSPISGHRSVSWYQQTPGQGLQFLFEYFSETQRNKGNFPGRFSGRQFSNSRSEMNVSTLELGDSALYLCASSLRGGYGYTFGSGTRLTVV.

The J gene is TRBJ1-5, the V gene TRBV18, with D tentatively TRBD1 (6 bases). Trimming removed 2 bases at V and 6 bases at J, with 14 bases between. CDR3 length equals 15 residues. Germline lookup yields CDR1 KGHSH and CDR2 LQKENI. DNA for the CDR3: TGTGCCAGCTCACCAAACTTACAGGGCAGTCAGCCCCAGCATTTT. Protein sequence: CASSPNLQGSQPQHF.

J is TRBJ1-2 and V is TRBV5-4; D may be TRBD1 (5 bases). Per germline, CDR1 SGHNT and CDR2 YYREEE (reference sequence). This CDR3 has 14 residues. Trimming shortened V by 1 base and J by 7 bases, and 14 bases separated the two germline ends. In DNA, the CDR3 is TGTGCCAGCAGCTTGCCAGGGAGGAATGGTGGCTACACCTTC. Residues: CASSLPGRNGGYTF.

The chain carries TRBV7-3 and TRBJ2-7; 12 bases map to TRBD1. Germline V CDR1 and CDR2: SGHTA, FQGTGA. The CDR3 is 15 residues long. Trimming cost V 5 bases and J 2 bases; bases outside gene matches: 4. CDR3 nucleotide sequence: TGTGCCAGCAGCATCGGGACAGGGGGCCCCTACGAGCAGTACTTC. Protein: CASSIGTGGPYEQYF.

Comments on this clone: One end of the junction fails to match germline, which may point to a read error. This chain links TRBV5-5 with TRBJ1-1; tentatively, D is TRBD1 (6 bases). CDR3 length equals 13 residues. Germline V lookup: CDR1 SGHKS, CDR2 YYEKEE (reference sequence). CDR3 region: CASNNRAAPALSF. CDR3 DNA sequence: TGTGCCAGCAACAACAGGGCCGCGCCTGCCCTTTCTTTT.

This rearrangement joins TRBV9 to TRBJ2-5; TRBD2 agrees at 13 bases. The DNA end lines up better with TRBJ2-7; the J call may be wrong. Germline V CDR1 and CDR2: SGDLS, YYNGEE. This CDR3 is built from 17 residues. The CDR3 DNA follows: TGTGCCAGCAGCAGAGGACTAGCGGGGGCCGATTCCTACGAGCAGTACTTC. The encoded protein is CASSRGLAGADSYEQYF.